This note documents a single T cell receptor beta chain sequence. Repertoires were generated with immunoSEQ multiplex PCR, while TCRdb's copy carries only in-frame clones and drops some. The sample consists of under 100,000 clones, about 96% of them appearing once. The data were taken from a study of technical replicates of blood from several donors. Germline V gene lookup returns CDR1 SNHLY and CDR2 FYNNEI. V lost 4 bases and J lost 7, with 14 bases in between. The CDR3 covers 13 residues. This clonotype originated in a human donor in good health. Sequenced material: T cells isolated from PBMCs. This chain joins TRBV2 and TRBJ2-7; a possible D gene is TRBD1 (5 bases). The CDR3 spells CASSVTGPREQYF. In nucleotides, the CDR3 is TGTGCCAGCAGTGTCACAGGTCCTAGAGAGCAGTACTTC.